Below, 18 T cell receptor beta chains from the same sample are listed, as sequenced in a study of shared clonotypes between healthy human individuals. The naive CD8 fraction comprised CD45RO-negative cells positively selected for CCR7 and excluded terminally differentiated effector memory CD45RA+ cells. Produced via immunoSEQ multiplex PCR; TCRdb's table is partial and in-frame only. The sample lists 650,000 to 800,000 clones, around 90% occurring once. The sequencing sample was made of naive CD8+ T cells sorted from blood. The receptors here all came from a man aged 25-40 years in good health.

Turning to this clone: Within the sample, other DNA sequences also encode this same CDR3. The gene calls are TRBV27 and TRBJ2-7; D is unresolved. The CDR3 length is 13 residues. Trimming removed 3 bases from V and 3 bases from J, with 9 bases in between. Germline V CDR1 and CDR2: MNHEY, SMNVEV (reference sequence). The CDR3 sequence is CASSFGRSYEQYF. In DNA, the CDR3 is TGTGCCAGCAGTTTTGGACGGAGCTACGAGCAGTACTTC.

The chain uses TRBV7-6 and TRBJ2-2; the match to TRBD2 covers 9 bases. J gave up 5 bases and V 2 bases, and 6 bases lay outside the gene matches. Germline CDR1 reads SGHVS; CDR2 reads FNYEAQ. The CDR3 is 16 residues long. The CDR3 reads CASSLYRTSATGELFF. DNA for the CDR3: TGTGCCAGCAGCTTATACAGGACTAGCGCGACCGGGGAGCTGTTTTTT.

The chain combines TRBV7-8 with TRBJ2-3, with no clear D. V was pared by 7 bases and J by 4 bases, with 15 bases between. This CDR3 has 14 amino acids. Germline V gene data show CDR1 as SGHVS and CDR2 as FQNEAQ. The chain's CDR3 is CASTRTLTADTQYF. CDR3 in DNA: TGTGCCAGCACCCGGACGCTCACTGCAGATACGCAGTATTTT.

This chain joins TRBV13 and TRBJ1-1; D ambiguous. From germline, CDR1 is PRHDT and CDR2 FYEKMQ (reference sequence). Trimming took off 5 bases at V and 2 bases at J, with 6 bases between the two ends. The CDR3 is 12 residues long. CDR3 sequence (DNA): TGTGCCAGCAGCCAATCAAACACTGAAGCTTTCTTT. It is translated as CASSQSNTEAFF.

The chain carries TRBV9 and TRBJ1-4; D gene uncertain. Trimming cost V 0 bases and J 8 bases, with 17 bases left between them. CDR3 length: 16 residues. CDR1 and CDR2 from the germline V gene are SGDLS and YYNGEE. The CDR3 nucleotides are TGTGCCAGCAGCGTAGCCCCCCACTACGAGGGAGAAAAACTGTTTTTT. Its protein product is CASSVAPHYEGEKLFF.

The chain recombines TRBV11-2 with TRBJ2-7, with D perhaps TRBD1 or TRBD2 (5 bases each). Germline CDR1 and CDR2: SGHAT and FQNNGV. V was clipped by 0 bases and J by 5 bases, with 17 bases between them. CDR3 length equals 16 residues. CDR3 in DNA: TGTGCCAGCAGCTTAGATCTTGGGACGGCCAGCAACGAGCAGTACTTC. It yields the protein CASSLDLGTASNEQYF.

This chain uses TRBV6-5 with TRBJ2-7; TRBD2 agrees at 10 bases. Germline CDR1 is MNHEY and CDR2 is SVGAGI. J was trimmed by 3 bases and V by 0 bases; bases with no gene match: 2. The CDR3 runs 15 residues. Written as DNA, the CDR3 is TGTGCCAGCAGTTACTCCCGGACTAGCGGCTACGAGCAGTACTTC. Protein sequence: CASSYSRTSGYEQYF.

Concerning this clone: This sequence is one base from a far larger clone and is likely a read error. This CDR3 is also generated by other DNA sequences in the sample. The chain recombines TRBV9 with TRBJ2-7; 12 nucleotides agree with TRBD2. CDR3 length equals 14 residues. The junction had 1 base not matched to a gene; V was cut back by 4 bases and J by 2 bases. Looked up from germline, CDR1 is SGDLS and CDR2 is YYNGEE. CDR3 protein: CASSPSGRAYEQYF. The CDR3 DNA reads as TGTGCCAGCAGCCCTAGCGGGAGGGCCTACGAGCAGTACTTC.

This chain links TRBV27 with TRBJ2-7; 10 positions match TRBD1. Germline CDR1 MNHEY, CDR2 SMNVEV (reference sequence). Trimming removed 6 bases from V and 3 bases from J; junction bases left unmatched: 8. The CDR3 has 15 amino acids. The DNA of the CDR3 is TGTGCCAGCAGCCCCCTCGGGACAGGGGTCTACGAGCAGTACTTC. It is translated as CASSPLGTGVYEQYF.

V is TRBV11-2 and J is TRBJ2-1; D is perhaps TRBD2 (7 bases). The CDR3 is made up of 19 amino acids. CDR1 SGHAT and CDR2 FQNNGV come from the germline V gene. V was pared by 0 bases and J by 0 bases, with 18 bases between. CDR3 in DNA: TGTGCCAGCAGCTTAGACGCATGGGGGGGCCCGAGCTCCTACAATGAGCAGTTCTTC. This sequence encodes CASSLDAWGGPSSYNEQFF.

The chain recombines TRBV7-7 with TRBJ2-7; D might be TRBD2 (6 bases). The CDR3 runs 14 residues. Trimming cost V 2 bases and J 2 bases, with 10 bases left between them. Per the germline V gene, CDR1 is SSHAT and CDR2 is FNYEAQ (reference sequence). Written as DNA, the CDR3 is TGTGCCAGCAGCTTACCGGGGGACCCCTACGAGCAGTACTTC. It encodes CASSLPGDPYEQYF.

The rearrangement links TRBV6-1 to TRBJ2-7, with 7 bases that match TRBD1. The CDR3 extends over 15 amino acids. Germline-derived CDR1 and CDR2 are MNHNS and SASEGT. V was clipped by 8 bases and J by 4 bases; unmatched bases: 14. DNA of the CDR3: TGTGCCAGCTTAGCTCCCACAGGGGTCTCGTACGAGCAGTACTTC. Amino acids: CASLAPTGVSYEQYF.

The V and J genes are TRBV7-6 and TRBJ2-7; TRBD2 aligns across 8 bases. Germline CDR1 SGHVS, CDR2 FNYEAQ. The ends lost 3 bases at V and 3 bases at J; junction bases unmatched: 4. The CDR3 has 14 residues. The CDR3 coding sequence is TGTGCCAGCAGCTTCCAGCGGGGGAACTACGAGCAGTACTTC. Encoded protein: CASSFQRGNYEQYF.

The chain has TRBV11-2 and TRBJ2-7, with a possible D match to TRBD2 (6 bases). CDR1 SGHAT and CDR2 FQNNGV come from the germline V gene. Trimming left V 3 bases short and J 3 bases short, with 9 bases between. This CDR3 region has 13 residues. CDR3 sequence reads: CASSFGSLYEQYF. In DNA, the CDR3 is TGTGCCAGCAGCTTCGGGAGTCTCTACGAGCAGTACTTC.

V gene TRBV7-6 combines with J gene TRBJ2-2, with 8 bases that match TRBD2. The V and J ends lost 5 bases and 1 base, in that order; junction bases with no gene match: 3. The germline V gene has CDR1 SGHVS and CDR2 FNYEAQ. The CDR3 has 15 amino acids. CDR3 sequence: CASSRGGLNTGELFF. The CDR3 DNA reads as TGTGCCAGCAGCCGGGGGGGTCTGAACACCGGGGAGCTGTTTTTT. Full variable domain (rest looked up from reference TRBV7-6 and TRBJ2-2): GAGVSQSPRYKVTKRGQDVALRCDPISGHVSLYWYRQALGQGPEFLTYFNYEAQQDKSGLPNDRFSAERPEGSISTLTIQRTEQRDSAMYRCASSRGGLNTGELFFGEGSRLTVL.

The rearrangement links TRBV27 to TRBJ1-1; tentative D call: TRBD1 (5 bases). Germline CDR1 reads MNHEY; CDR2 reads SMNVEV (reference sequence). The CDR3 has 16 amino acids. The V gene lost 6 bases and the J gene lost 3 bases, with 20 bases spanning the gap. CDR3 sequence reads: CASSMGRWLVDTEAFF. The CDR3, as DNA: TGTGCCAGCAGCATGGGGCGGTGGTTAGTTGACACTGAAGCTTTCTTT.

The chain joins TRBV5-1 to TRBJ2-7; TRBD2 aligns across 11 bases. V shed 2 bases and J 5 bases; nucleotides not matched to a gene: 6. Germline CDR1 and CDR2: SGHRS and YFSETQ. This CDR3 is 15 amino acids long. CDR3 sequence: CASSLTSGSRNEQYF. In DNA, the CDR3 is TGCGCCAGCAGCTTAACTAGCGGGAGTAGGAACGAGCAGTACTTC.

The chain employs TRBV29-1 and TRBJ2-7; no clear D gene. The V end lost 4 bases, the J end lost 6 bases, and 7 bases lay between the germline ends. The CDR3 contains 10 residues. Germline CDR1 and CDR2: SQVTM and ANQGSEA. The CDR3 bases are TGCAGCGTTGTGGGCGTCGAGCAGTACTTC. Encoded protein: CSVVGVEQYF.